The present T cell receptor beta chain was sequenced within a study of T cells after yellow fever vaccination. This clonotype was counted only a few times. Each CDR3 protein is one row after TCRdb ran MiXCR on the 5' RACE reads. The sample contains approximately 610,000 distinct CDR3 sequences, around 17% of which appear only once. With V trimmed by 1 base and J by 5 bases, 7 bases remained unmatched. There are 17 residues in the CDR3. Germline CDR1 and CDR2: LGHNA and YSLEER. The V and J genes are TRBV4-3 and TRBJ2-3, with 12 bases identical to TRBD2. The source was PBMCs, collected about 5 days after the first yellow fever vaccination. This clonotype was obtained from a young man who received the YFV17D yellow fever vaccine. In DNA, the CDR3 is TGCGCCAGCAGCCAAGTAGCCCTAGCGGGGGGGCAAGATACGCAGTATTTT. This translates into CASSQVALAGGQDTQYF.